A single sample is the source of the 16 T cell receptor beta chains below, sequenced in a study of vaccination and CD4 T cells after COVID-19. These receptors lack a known antigen. Once obtained from cultured CD4+ T cells, the DNA was sequenced using the Oncomine TCR Beta short-read assay. Each CDR3 protein is one row after TCRdb ran MiXCR on the PCR reads. The table lists approximately 14,000 distinct CDR3 sequences, 53% of them singletons. As to treatment: approximately nine-day PBMC culture with coronavirus spike peptide pools or control peptides (ViraFEST assay). The specimen sequenced was CD4+ T cells from blood, cultured in vitro. Receptors originate from a human donor who had recovered from COVID-19.

The genes are TRBV6-5 and TRBJ2-6, with 9 positions matching TRBD1. Looked up from germline, CDR1 is MNHEY and CDR2 is SVGAGI. After removal of 2 bases from V and 4 bases from J, the junction contained 6 bases not matched to a gene. The CDR3 covers 17 residues. In nucleotides, the CDR3 is TGTGCCAGCAGTTACGGGGGACAGGGTCGCGGGGCCAACGTCCTGACTTTC. The encoded protein is CASSYGGQGRGANVLTF.

The genes are TRBV7-2 and TRBJ2-1; 9 bases map to TRBD1. The CDR3 runs 17 residues. J gave up 8 bases and V 9 bases, and 20 bases lay outside the gene matches. Germline CDR1 SGHTA, CDR2 FQGNSA. The CDR3 bases are TGTGCCAGTGGGTGGGGAAAACAGGGGGCTGGGGGATATGAGCAGTTCTTC. Protein sequence: CASGWGKQGAGGYEQFF.

J is TRBJ1-1 and V is TRBV2, with D uncertain. Germline lookup yields CDR1 SNHLY and CDR2 FYNNEI. The V end was cut by 6 bases, the J end by 1 base, with 9 bases between. The CDR3 loop spans 13 amino acids. The DNA for the CDR3 is TGTGCCAGCAGCGGACTGCCGAACACTGAAGCTTTCTTT. Protein: CASSGLPNTEAFF.

The chain combines TRBV19 with TRBJ2-1, with D maybe TRBD1 (5 bases). CDR3 length equals 15 residues. The V and J ends lost 5 bases and 6 bases respectively, with 17 bases between them. CDR1 is LNHDA and CDR2 is SQIVND in the germline V gene (reference sequence). The CDR3 DNA sequence: TGTGCCAGTAGTTCCGCAGGGTTGTTGGTCAATGAGCAGTTCTTC. Translated, it gives CASSSAGLLVNEQFF.

The chain uses TRBV19 and TRBJ2-2; D may be TRBD1 or TRBD2 (5 bases each). Looked up from germline, CDR1 is LNHDA and CDR2 is SQIVND (reference sequence). The V gene lost 1 base and the J gene lost 0 bases, with 12 bases spanning the gap. The length of the CDR3 is 17 residues. The CDR3 loop is CASSIAWLGANTGELFF. DNA for the CDR3: TGTGCCAGTAGTATAGCATGGCTGGGGGCGAACACCGGGGAGCTGTTTTTT.

This clonotype was observed a handful of times. The chain combines TRBV12-3 or TRBV12-4 with TRBJ2-5, with D possibly called TRBD1 or TRBD2 (5 bases each). There are 14 residues in the CDR3. Trimming shortened V by 1 base and J by 2 bases, and 8 bases separated the two germline ends. CDR3 sequence reads: CASSLGDVQETQYF. The CDR3 DNA is TGTGCCAGCAGTTTAGGGGACGTACAAGAGACCCAGTACTTC.

The chain recombines TRBV28 with TRBJ2-5, with TRBD2 identical over 10 bases. Unmatched junction bases numbered 8, after V lost 4 bases and J lost 0 bases. From germline, CDR1 is MDHEN and CDR2 SYDVKM. This CDR3 region has 17 residues. The CDR3 DNA sequence: TGTGCCAGCAGTTCCGGACTAGCGGAAAGATACCAAGAGACCCAGTACTTC. Protein product: CASSSGLAERYQETQYF. Full variable domain (outside the CDR3, taken from reference TRBV28 and TRBJ2-5): DVKVTQSSRYLVKRTGEKVFLECVQDMDHENMFWYRQDPGLGLRLIYFSYDVKMKEKGDIPEGYSVSREKKERFSLILESASTNQTSMYLCASSSGLAERYQETQYFGPGTRLLVL.

By share of the sample, this clonotype is medium-sized (0.01 to 0.1%). The chain recombines TRBV20-1 with TRBJ2-2, with D unclear. There are 12 residues in the CDR3. CDR1 and CDR2 (germline): DFQATT, SNEGSKA (reference sequence). V was cut by 5 bases and J by 0 bases, with 4 bases left in between. Here the CDR3 reads CSAATNTGELFF. The CDR3 DNA sequence: TGCAGTGCTGCTACGAACACCGGGGAGCTGTTTTTT.

This clonotype was found once. The rearrangement joins TRBV5-1 to TRBJ1-6; no definite D call. This CDR3 has 17 amino acids. V was pared by 4 bases and J by 8 bases, with 22 bases between. Germline loops: CDR1 SGHRS, CDR2 YFSETQ. CDR3 amino acids: CASSRAEPDPLYSPLHF. Written as DNA, the CDR3 is TGCGCCAGCAGCCGGGCCGAGCCCGACCCATTGTATTCACCCCTCCACTTT. The whole variable domain, filled in from reference TRBV5-1 and TRBJ1-6, reads KAGVTQTPRYLIKTRGQQVTLSCSPISGHRSVSWYQQTPGQGLQFLFEYFSETQRNKGNFPGRFSGRQFSNSRSEMNVSTLELGDSALYLCASSRAEPDPLYSPLHFGNGTRLTVT.

The V gene is TRBV10-1, the J gene TRBJ2-2; D ambiguous. The CDR3 covers 14 residues. The V end lost 7 bases, the J end lost 1 base, and 10 bases lay between the germline ends. From germline, CDR1 is WNHNN and CDR2 SYGVQD (reference sequence). The CDR3 protein is CASTPTRNTGELFF. The DNA of the CDR3 is TGCGCCAGCACGCCCACCAGGAACACCGGGGAGCTGTTTTTT.

The chain joins TRBV10-3 to TRBJ2-7; 7 bases map to TRBD2. Germline values: CDR1 ENHRY, CDR2 SYGVKD. The CDR3 contains 14 residues. V shed 4 bases, J shed 6 bases, and the junction held 9 bases outside the gene matches. Here the CDR3 reads CAISGLAKLSEQYF. CDR3 in DNA: TGTGCCATCAGTGGACTAGCAAAGCTCTCCGAGCAGTACTTC.

This clonotype has only a few counts. V is TRBV6-2 or TRBV6-3 and J is TRBJ1-1; D remains ambiguous. The V end was cut by 6 bases, the J end by 11 bases, with 16 bases between. This CDR3 has 12 amino acids. The germline gives CDR1 MNHEY, CDR2 SVGEGT. The CDR3 DNA reads as TGTGCCAGCAGGGAGGCGCCCTTTGACGCTTTCTTT. The encoded protein is CASREAPFDAFF.

This clonotype came up once. This chain connects TRBV7-9 to TRBJ2-1; D is uncertain. Per germline, CDR1 SEHNR and CDR2 FQNEAQ (reference sequence). The V and J ends lost 1 base and 0 bases respectively, with 7 bases between them. There are 15 residues in the CDR3. The CDR3 loop is CASSLDGDSYNEQFF. The CDR3 region has the DNA TGTGCCAGCAGCTTAGACGGTGACTCCTACAATGAGCAGTTCTTC. Full variable domain (outside the CDR3, taken from reference TRBV7-9 and TRBJ2-1): DTGVSQNPRHKITKRGQNVTFRCDPISEHNRLYWYRQTLGQGPEFLTYFQNEAQLEKSRLLSDRFSAERPKGSFSTLEIQRTEQGDSAMYLCASSLDGDSYNEQFFGPGTRLTVL.

The chain employs TRBV5-6 and TRBJ2-6; possible D gene TRBD1, 5 bases. Germline lookup yields CDR1 SGHDT and CDR2 YYEEEE. V shed 2 bases and J shed 0 bases, with 6 bases lying between them. The length of the CDR3 is 15 residues. CDR3 protein: CASSFQGSGANVLTF. The DNA of the CDR3 is TGTGCCAGCAGCTTCCAGGGCTCTGGGGCCAACGTCCTGACTTTC.

The chain is built from TRBV7-2 and TRBJ1-3; perhaps TRBD1 as D (5 bases). V was clipped by 5 bases and J by 4 bases, with 18 bases between them. The CDR3 runs 16 residues. CDR1 is SGHTA and CDR2 is FQGNSA in the germline V gene. The CDR3 loop is CASSPFGGAAGNTIYF. The DNA for the CDR3 is TGTGCCAGCAGCCCCTTCGGAGGGGCTGCCGGAAACACCATATATTTT.

This clonotype was observed a handful of times. The J gene is TRBJ2-5, the V gene TRBV6-1, with 10 bases fitting TRBD2. V lost 6 bases to trimming and J lost 4 bases; unmatched junction nucleotides: 5. This CDR3 has 14 amino acids. Germline loops: CDR1 MNHNS, CDR2 SASEGT. The chain's CDR3 is CASRSSSGRETQYF. In DNA form, the CDR3 reads TGTGCCAGCAGATCTTCTAGCGGGAGAGAGACCCAGTACTTC.